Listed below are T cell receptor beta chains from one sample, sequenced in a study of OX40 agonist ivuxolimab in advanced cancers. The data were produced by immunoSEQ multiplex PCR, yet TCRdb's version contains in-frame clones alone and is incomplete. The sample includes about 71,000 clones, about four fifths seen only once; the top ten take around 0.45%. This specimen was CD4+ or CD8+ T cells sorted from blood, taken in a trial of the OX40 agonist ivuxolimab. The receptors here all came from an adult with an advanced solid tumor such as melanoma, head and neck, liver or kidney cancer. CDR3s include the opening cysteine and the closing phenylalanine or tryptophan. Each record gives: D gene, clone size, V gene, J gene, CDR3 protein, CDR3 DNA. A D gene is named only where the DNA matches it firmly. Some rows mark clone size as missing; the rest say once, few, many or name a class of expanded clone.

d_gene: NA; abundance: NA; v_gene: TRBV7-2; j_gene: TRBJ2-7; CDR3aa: CASRTAYEQYF; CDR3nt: TGTGCCAGCAGAACTGCCTACGAGCAGTACTTC
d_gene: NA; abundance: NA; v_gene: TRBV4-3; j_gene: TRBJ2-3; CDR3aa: CASSLEDTQYF; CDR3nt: TGCGCCAGCAGCCTAGAAGATACGCAGTATTTT
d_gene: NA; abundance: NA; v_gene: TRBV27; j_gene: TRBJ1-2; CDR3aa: CATNRGITYGYTF; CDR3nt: TGTGCCACTAATCGGGGCATCACCTATGGCTACACCTTC
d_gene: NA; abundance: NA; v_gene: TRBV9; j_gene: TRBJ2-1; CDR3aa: CASSPQDGGYEQFF; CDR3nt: TGTGCCAGCAGCCCCCAGGACGGAGGCTATGAGCAGTTCTTC
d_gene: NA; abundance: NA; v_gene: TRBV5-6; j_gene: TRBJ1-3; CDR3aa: CASSPGRSGNTIYF; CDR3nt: TGTGCCAGCAGCCCTGGAAGGTCTGGAAACACCATATATTTT
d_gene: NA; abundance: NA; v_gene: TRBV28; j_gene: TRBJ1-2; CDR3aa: CASSLQENYGYTF; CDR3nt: TGTGCCAGCAGTCTACAGGAGAACTATGGCTACACCTTC
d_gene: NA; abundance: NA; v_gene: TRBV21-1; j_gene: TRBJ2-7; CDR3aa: CASSTRGKREGGYEQYF; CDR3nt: TGTGCCAGCAGCACAAGAGGGAAGCGGGAGGGCGGCTACGAGCAGTACTTC
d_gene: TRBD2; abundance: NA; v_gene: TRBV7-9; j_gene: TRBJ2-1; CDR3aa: CASSWVGTNNEQFF; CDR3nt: TGTGCCAGCAGCTGGGTAGGGACTAACAATGAGCAGTTCTTC
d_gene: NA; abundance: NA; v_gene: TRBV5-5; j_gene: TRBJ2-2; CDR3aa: CASSLELRTGELFF; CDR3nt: TGTGCCAGCAGCTTGGAGTTGAGGACCGGGGAGCTGTTTTTT
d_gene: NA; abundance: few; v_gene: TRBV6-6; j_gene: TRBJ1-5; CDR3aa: CASRQLAQGTPQHF; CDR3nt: TGTGCCAGCAGACAACTAGCCCAGGGAACGCCCCAGCATTTT
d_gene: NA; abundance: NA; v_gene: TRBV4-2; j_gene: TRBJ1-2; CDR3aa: CASSQDYSENYGYTF; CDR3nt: TGTGCCAGCAGCCAAGATTATTCAGAAAACTATGGCTACACCTTC
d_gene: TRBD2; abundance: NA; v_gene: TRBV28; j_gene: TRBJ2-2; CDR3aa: CASSLGTSGALTGELFF; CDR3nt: TGTGCCAGCAGTTTGGGTACTAGCGGAGCTTTAACCGGGGAGCTGTTTTTT
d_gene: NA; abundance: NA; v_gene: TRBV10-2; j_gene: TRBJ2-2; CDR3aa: CASSVFSSGELFF; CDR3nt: TGCGCCAGCAGTGTTTTTAGTTCCGGGGAGCTGTTTTTT
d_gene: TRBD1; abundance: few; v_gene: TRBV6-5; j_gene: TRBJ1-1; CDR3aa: CASIKTGGAAEAFF; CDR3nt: TGTGCCAGCATCAAGACAGGGGGGGCAGCTGAAGCTTTCTTT
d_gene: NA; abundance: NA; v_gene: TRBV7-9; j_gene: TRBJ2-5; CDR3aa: CASSLGSGAETQYF; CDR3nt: TGTGCCAGCAGCTTAGGTTCGGGGGCTGAGACCCAGTACTTC
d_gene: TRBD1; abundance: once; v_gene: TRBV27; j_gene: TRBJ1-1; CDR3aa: CASSPNRGPGTEAFF; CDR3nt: TGTGCCAGCAGTCCCAACAGGGGGCCGGGCACTGAAGCTTTCTTT
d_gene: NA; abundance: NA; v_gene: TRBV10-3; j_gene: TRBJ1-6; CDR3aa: CATSKEMGNSPLHF; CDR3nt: TGTGCCACCTCGAAGGAGATGGGTAATTCACCCCTCCACTTT
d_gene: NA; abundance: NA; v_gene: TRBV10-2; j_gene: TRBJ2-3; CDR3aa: CASSENLGSLWDTQYF; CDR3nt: TGCGCCAGCAGTGAGAATCTGGGCTCCTTATGGGATACGCAGTATTTT
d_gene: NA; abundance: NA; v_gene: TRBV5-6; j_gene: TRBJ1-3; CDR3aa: CASCTRSSGNTIYF; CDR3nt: TGTGCCAGCTGTACAAGGTCCTCTGGAAACACCATATATTTT
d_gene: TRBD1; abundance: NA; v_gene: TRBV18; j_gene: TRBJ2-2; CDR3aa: CASSQGAPSNTGELFF; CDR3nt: TGTGCCAGCTCACAGGGGGCCCCATCGAACACCGGGGAGCTGTTTTTT
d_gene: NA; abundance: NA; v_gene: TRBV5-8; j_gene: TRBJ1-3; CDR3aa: CASSLGALSGNTIYF; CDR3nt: TGTGCCAGCAGCTTGGGTGCCCTCTCTGGAAACACCATATATTTT
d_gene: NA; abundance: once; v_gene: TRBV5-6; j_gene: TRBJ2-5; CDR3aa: CASSLMRQETQYF; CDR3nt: TGTGCCAGCAGCTTGATGAGGCAGGAGACCCAGTACTTC
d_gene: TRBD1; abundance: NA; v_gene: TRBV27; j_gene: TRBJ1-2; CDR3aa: CASSLRGRSYGYTF; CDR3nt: TGTGCCAGCAGTTTAAGGGGGCGCAGCTATGGCTACACCTTC
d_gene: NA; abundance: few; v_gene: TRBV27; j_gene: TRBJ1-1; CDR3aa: CASSKQTGNTEAFF; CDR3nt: TGTGCCAGCAGCAAACAGACCGGCAACACTGAAGCTTTCTTT
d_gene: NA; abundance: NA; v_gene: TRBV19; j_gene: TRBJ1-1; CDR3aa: CASSIARNEAFF; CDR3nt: TGTGCCAGTAGTATCGCCAGAAATGAAGCTTTCTTT
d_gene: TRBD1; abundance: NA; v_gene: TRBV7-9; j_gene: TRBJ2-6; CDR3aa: CASSLGQFSSGANALTF; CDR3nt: TGTGCCAGCAGCTTGGGACAGTTCAGCTCTGGGGCCAACGCCCTGACTTTC
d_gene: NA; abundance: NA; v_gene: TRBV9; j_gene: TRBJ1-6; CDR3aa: CASSPQRTAQWGPLHF; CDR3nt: TGTGCCAGCAGCCCCCAAAGGACAGCTCAGTGGGGACCCCTCCACTTT
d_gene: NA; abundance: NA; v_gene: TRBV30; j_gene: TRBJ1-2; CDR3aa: CAWSVRVARGYTF; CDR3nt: TGTGCCTGGAGTGTACGTGTTGCGCGGGGCTACACCTTC